The 19 T cell receptor beta chains presented below share a single source sample, sequenced in a study of shared clonotypes between healthy human individuals. Clones were read by immunoSEQ multiplex PCR, and TCRdb kept only the in-frame ones, dropping some. The sample records approximately 530,000 clones, 90% to 97% being singletons. Sequenced: naive CD4+ T cells sorted from blood. The subset denotes: CD45RA+ positively selected. These receptors were collected from a woman aged 25 to 45 in good health.

V gene TRBV4-2 combines with J gene TRBJ1-5, with unresolved D. V lost 0 bases and J lost 2, with 11 bases in between. Germline V lookup: CDR1 LGHNA, CDR2 YNFKEQ. The CDR3 length is 16 residues. The CDR3 reads CASSQDLFGGNQPQHF. In DNA, the CDR3 is TGTGCCAGCAGCCAAGACCTCTTTGGGGGCAATCAGCCCCAGCATTTT.

The V call is TRBV9, the J call TRBJ2-7; D possibly corresponds to TRBD2 (8 bases). From germline, CDR1 is SGDLS and CDR2 YYNGEE. The CDR3 is 14 amino acids. V was trimmed by 2 bases and J by 7 bases, leaving 16 bases between them. The DNA for the CDR3 is TGTGCCAGCAGCGTCGGGAGGGGGCAAGGTGAGCAGTACTTC. Translating gives CASSVGRGQGEQYF.

The V call is TRBV18, the J call TRBJ2-2, with a possible D match to TRBD2 (6 bases). The ends were cut back, 5 bases at V and 4 bases at J, with 23 bases in the middle. The CDR3 is 18 amino acids. The germline CDR1 and CDR2 sequences are KGHSH and LQKENI. The CDR3 loop reads CASSRNNRDSSSTGELFF. The CDR3 nucleotides read TGTGCCAGCTCAAGGAACAACCGGGACTCATCATCCACCGGGGAGCTGTTTTTT.

V usage is TRBV29-1 and J usage is TRBJ1-1; 9 bases agree with TRBD1. J was trimmed by 5 bases and V by 7 bases; bases with no gene match: 2. CDR3 length equals 11 residues. Germline V gene lookup returns CDR1 SQVTM and CDR2 ANQGSEA. In nucleotides, the CDR3 is TGCAGCGCTGGACAGGGGACTGAAGCTTTCTTT. This translates into CSAGQGTEAFF. The whole variable domain, remainder taken from reference TRBV29-1 and TRBJ1-1, is SAVISQKPSRDICQRGTSLTIQCQVDSQVTMMFWYRQQPGQSLTLIATANQGSEATYESGFVIDKFPISRPNLTFSTLTVSNMSPEDSSIYLCSAGQGTEAFFGQGTRLTVV.

The table lists this clone with a count of one. The V gene is TRBV6-1, the J gene TRBJ2-7; the match to TRBD2 covers 7 bases. Germline V gene lookup returns CDR1 MNHNS and CDR2 SASEGT. The CDR3 has 15 residues. V lost 1 base and J lost 2; bases outside the gene matches: 5. The CDR3 nucleotides are TGTGCCAGCAGTGAAGAGGCTAGCGGTCCCTACGAGCAGTACTTC. Translating gives CASSEEASGPYEQYF.

This sequence joins TRBV4-2 and TRBJ2-7; D is unresolved. Between the trimmed V and J ends, which lost 4 bases and 2 bases, there was a span of 12 bases. The CDR3 is 14 amino acids. Germline loops: CDR1 LGHNA, CDR2 YNFKEQ. The CDR3 DNA is TGTGCCAGCAGCCCTCGGACCGCTCCCTACGAGCAGTACTTC. Translating it yields CASSPRTAPYEQYF.

V gene TRBV19 combines with J gene TRBJ2-7; 11 bases agree with TRBD2. CDR3 size: 15 residues. Trimming took 3 bases from V and 3 from J; bases not matched to a gene: 4. Germline V gene sequence: CDR1 LNHDA, CDR2 SQIVND (reference sequence). The CDR3 sequence is CASSIRLAGHYEQYF. CDR3 in DNA: TGTGCCAGTAGTATCCGACTAGCGGGACACTACGAGCAGTACTTC.

The genes are TRBV28 and TRBJ1-1; D perhaps matches TRBD1 (6 bases). The germline V gene encodes CDR1 MDHEN and CDR2 SYDVKM. The CDR3 is made up of 14 amino acids. V was cut by 4 bases and J by 0 bases, with 9 bases left in between. The DNA for the CDR3 is TGTGCCAGCAGTTCGGGACAAATGAACACTGAAGCTTTCTTT. Its translation is CASSSGQMNTEAFF.

The V call is TRBV7-2, the J call TRBJ2-7, with TRBD2 matching 10 bases. Germline V gene data show CDR1 as SGHTA and CDR2 as FQGNSA. CDR3 length equals 18 residues. J was trimmed by 6 bases and V by 3 bases; bases with no gene match: 17. CDR3 region: CASSFTRQFSSGRGEQYF. The CDR3 bases are TGTGCCAGCAGCTTCACCAGACAGTTCTCTAGCGGGAGAGGCGAGCAGTACTTC.

The chain links TRBV18 to TRBJ2-7; the D gene is possibly TRBD1 (5 bases). The CDR3 loop spans 16 amino acids. Germline-derived CDR1 and CDR2 are KGHSH and LQKENI. V lost 3 bases, J lost 2 bases, and 17 bases lay in between. In DNA, the CDR3 is TGTGCCAGCTCACCTATGACAGATCCCGGCGCCTACGAGCAGTACTTC. Protein: CASSPMTDPGAYEQYF.

The chain carries TRBV30 and TRBJ2-5; D might be TRBD2 (5 bases). In germline, CDR1 is GTSNPN, CDR2 SVGIG (reference sequence). V dropped 0 bases and J dropped 3 bases, with 14 bases sitting between them. This CDR3 contains 15 residues. DNA for the CDR3: TGTGCCTGGAGTGTACTAGGGATCGGCGAAGAGACCCAGTACTTC. Translating gives CAWSVLGIGEETQYF.

The genes are TRBV5-1 and TRBJ2-5; D gene unclear. From germline, CDR1 is SGHRS and CDR2 YFSETQ. Trimming stripped 0 bases from V and 1 base from J, with 10 bases between. The CDR3 extends over 15 amino acids. CDR3 amino acids: CASSLALGSQETQYF. CDR3 coding DNA: TGCGCCAGCAGCTTGGCCTTGGGGTCCCAAGAGACCCAGTACTTC.

This chain joins TRBV9 and TRBJ2-3; no definite D call. Looked up from germline, CDR1 is SGDLS and CDR2 is YYNGEE. V gave up 0 bases and J gave up 0 bases, with 8 bases separating them. The CDR3 has 15 residues. CDR3 protein: CASSVVSKSTDTQYF. CDR3 nucleotide sequence: TGTGCCAGCAGCGTAGTGTCGAAGAGCACAGATACGCAGTATTTT. The whole variable domain, remainder taken from reference TRBV9 and TRBJ2-3, is DSGVTQTPKHLITATGQRVTLRCSPRSGDLSVYWYQQSLDQGLQFLIQYYNGEERAKGNILERFSAQQFPDLHSELNLSSLELGDSALYFCASSVVSKSTDTQYFGPGTRLTVL.

This sequence joins TRBV10-3 and TRBJ2-7; no reliable D call. V dropped 5 bases and J dropped 3 bases, with 5 bases sitting between them. Germline V gene lookup returns CDR1 ENHRY and CDR2 SYGVKD. The CDR3 consists of 11 residues. The CDR3 protein is CAISSIYEQYF. Here the CDR3 DNA reads TGTGCCATCAGTTCGATCTACGAGCAGTACTTC.

The V and J genes are TRBV7-2 and TRBJ2-2; 12 bases map to TRBD1. V was pared by 8 bases and J by 5 bases, with 6 bases of the junction left unmatched. This CDR3 spans 15 amino acids. CDR1 is SGHTA, CDR2 FQGNSA, per germline. For the CDR3, the DNA is TGTGCCAGCGGCCGGGACAGGGGGCCAACCGGGGAGCTGTTTTTT. Encoded protein: CASGRDRGPTGELFF.

The V and J genes are TRBV18 and TRBJ1-2; no reliable D call. V was pared by 5 bases and J by 8 bases, with 12 bases between. The CDR3 is made up of 12 amino acids. CDR1 is KGHSH and CDR2 is LQKENI in the germline V gene. CDR3 amino acids: CASSAGLAGYTF. The DNA for the CDR3 is TGTGCCAGCTCAGCGGGTCTTGCAGGCTACACCTTC.

The CDR3 spells CATLARPTEAFF. The CDR3 coding sequence is TGTGCCACTCTCGCGCGGCCCACTGAAGCTTTCTTT. The chain couples TRBV6-5 to TRBJ1-1; D not resolved. The CDR3 consists of 12 residues. Germline V gives CDR1 MNHEY, CDR2 SVGAGI. The V gene lost 10 bases and the J gene lost 4 bases, with 13 bases spanning the gap.

As for this clone: The same CDR3 arises from other DNA sequences in this sample as well. The chain has TRBV2 and TRBJ1-1; D not certain. Germline V CDR1 and CDR2: SNHLY, FYNNEI. Deletions cut 1 base from V and 1 base from J, with 7 bases between. This CDR3 has 14 amino acids. The CDR3 region is CASSEVGQNTEAFF. The DNA for the CDR3 is TGTGCCAGCAGTGAAGTCGGGCAGAACACTGAAGCTTTCTTT.

This sequence joins TRBV7-2 and TRBJ2-3; 15 bases agree with TRBD2. J lost 4 bases, V lost 3 bases, and 2 bases had no gene match. The CDR3 runs 16 residues. Looked up from germline, CDR1 is SGHTA and CDR2 is FQGNSA. DNA for the CDR3: TGTGCCAGCAGCTTGGGACTAGCGGGAGGCGCAGATACGCAGTATTTT. It encodes CASSLGLAGGADTQYF.